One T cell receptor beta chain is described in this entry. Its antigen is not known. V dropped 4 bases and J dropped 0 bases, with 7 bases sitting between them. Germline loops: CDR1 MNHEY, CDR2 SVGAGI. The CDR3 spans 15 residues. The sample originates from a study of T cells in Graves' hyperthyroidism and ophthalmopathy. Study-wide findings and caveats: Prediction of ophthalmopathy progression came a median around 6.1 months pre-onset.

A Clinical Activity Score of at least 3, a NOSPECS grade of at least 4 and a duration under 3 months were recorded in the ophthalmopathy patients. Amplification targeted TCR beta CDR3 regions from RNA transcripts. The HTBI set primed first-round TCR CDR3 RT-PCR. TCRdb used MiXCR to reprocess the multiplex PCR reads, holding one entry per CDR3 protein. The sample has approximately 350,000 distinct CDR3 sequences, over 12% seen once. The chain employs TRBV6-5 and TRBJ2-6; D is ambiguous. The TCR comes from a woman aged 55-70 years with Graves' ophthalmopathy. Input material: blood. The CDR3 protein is CASSSSPSGANVLTF. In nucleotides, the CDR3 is TGTGCCAGCAGTTCCTCACCCTCTGGGGCCAACGTCCTGACTTTC.